The sequence of this T cell receptor (beta chain) was determined in a study of T cells in Graves' hyperthyroidism and ophthalmopathy. Germline V lookup: CDR1 MDHEN, CDR2 SYDVKM. V was cut by 3 bases and J by 1 base, with 9 bases left in between. This CDR3 has 15 residues. Regions amplified from RNA transcripts were the TCR beta CDR3 regions. Researchers ran a first-round RT-PCR on the TCR CDR3 using the HTBI primer set. TCRdb re-derived calls from the multiplex PCR reads in MiXCR, one entry per CDR3 protein. The profile shows 300,000 to 500,000 distinct CDR3 sequences, around 14% of them singletons. This clonotype came up many times.

The TCR originated in a woman younger than 45 with Graves' hyperthyroidism. The genes are TRBV28 and TRBJ2-2; D gene ambiguous. What was sequenced was blood. CDR3 in DNA: TGTGCCAGCAGTTTTTACAGAGAGAACACCGGGGAGCTGTTTTTT. It translates to CASSFYRENTGELFF.